Many counts were recorded for the clone carrying this T cell receptor beta chain. Its antigen is still unknown. V lost 1 base and J lost 4; bases outside the gene matches: 0. The germline CDR1 and CDR2 sequences are SNHLY and FYNNEI. The CDR3 extends over 14 amino acids. Exclusion of patients followed from uncontrolled infection, other autoimmune disease, pregnancy or lactation. Using around 10 ml of fresh peripheral blood, PBMCs were prepared. This entry belongs to a study of T cells in Graves' hyperthyroidism and ophthalmopathy. The study, taken as a whole, reports: Also found in blood were most expanded thyroid clonotypes above 0.001. A model using 13 V-J features told ophthalmopathy apart from stable hyperthyroidism.

RNA transcripts provided the source from which TCR beta CDR3 regions were amplified. TCR CDR3 underwent first-round RT-PCR with the HTBI primer set. Via MiXCR, TCRdb re-called the multiplex PCR reads, giving one row per CDR3 protein. The repertoire holds about 210,000 distinct CDR3 sequences, with roughly 15% as singletons. Sequencing was performed on blood. This clonotype was sampled from a man over 45 with Graves' hyperthyroidism. The rearrangement uses TRBV2 and TRBJ2-3; 9 bases align to TRBD2. CDR3: CASSEVAGADTQYF. For the CDR3, the DNA is TGTGCCAGCAGTGAAGTAGCGGGAGCAGATACGCAGTATTTT.